The present T cell receptor (beta chain) was sequenced within a study of cytomegalovirus exposure and HLA in healthy donors. Clones were read by immunoSEQ multiplex PCR, and TCRdb kept only the in-frame ones, dropping some. The table lists about 82,000 clones, 95% of them singletons. The sequence was obtained from a woman under 30 in good health and CMV-seronegative. The specimen was PBMCs.

CDR3 sequence (DNA): TGTGCCAGTAGTAGCTGGGCGGGGGACACTGAAGCTTTCTTT. Translating gives CASSSWAGDTEAFF. The V and J genes are TRBV19 and TRBJ1-1; possible D gene TRBD1, 5 bases. There are 14 residues in the CDR3. The V gene's germline CDR1 is LNHDA and CDR2 SQIVND (reference sequence). The V end was cut by 4 bases, the J end by 3 bases, with 12 bases between.